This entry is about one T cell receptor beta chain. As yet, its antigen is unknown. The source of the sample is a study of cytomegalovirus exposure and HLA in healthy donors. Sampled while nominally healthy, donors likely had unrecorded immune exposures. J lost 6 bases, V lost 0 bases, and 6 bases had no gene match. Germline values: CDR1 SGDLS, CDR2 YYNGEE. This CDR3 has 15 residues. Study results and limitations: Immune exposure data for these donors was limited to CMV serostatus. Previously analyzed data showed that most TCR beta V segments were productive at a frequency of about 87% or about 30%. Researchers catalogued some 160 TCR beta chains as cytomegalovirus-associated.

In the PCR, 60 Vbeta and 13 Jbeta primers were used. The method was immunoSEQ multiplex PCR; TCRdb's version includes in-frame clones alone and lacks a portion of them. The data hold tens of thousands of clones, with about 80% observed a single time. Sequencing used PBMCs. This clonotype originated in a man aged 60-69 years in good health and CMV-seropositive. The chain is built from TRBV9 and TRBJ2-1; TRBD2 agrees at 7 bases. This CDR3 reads CASSVDLSGTNEQFF. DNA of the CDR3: TGTGCCAGCAGCGTAGATCTCAGCGGGACCAATGAGCAGTTCTTC. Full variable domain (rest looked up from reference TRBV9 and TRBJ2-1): DSGVTQTPKHLITATGQRVTLRCSPRSGDLSVYWYQQSLDQGLQFLIQYYNGEERAKGNILERFSAQQFPDLHSELNLSSLELGDSALYFCASSVDLSGTNEQFFGPGTRLTVL.